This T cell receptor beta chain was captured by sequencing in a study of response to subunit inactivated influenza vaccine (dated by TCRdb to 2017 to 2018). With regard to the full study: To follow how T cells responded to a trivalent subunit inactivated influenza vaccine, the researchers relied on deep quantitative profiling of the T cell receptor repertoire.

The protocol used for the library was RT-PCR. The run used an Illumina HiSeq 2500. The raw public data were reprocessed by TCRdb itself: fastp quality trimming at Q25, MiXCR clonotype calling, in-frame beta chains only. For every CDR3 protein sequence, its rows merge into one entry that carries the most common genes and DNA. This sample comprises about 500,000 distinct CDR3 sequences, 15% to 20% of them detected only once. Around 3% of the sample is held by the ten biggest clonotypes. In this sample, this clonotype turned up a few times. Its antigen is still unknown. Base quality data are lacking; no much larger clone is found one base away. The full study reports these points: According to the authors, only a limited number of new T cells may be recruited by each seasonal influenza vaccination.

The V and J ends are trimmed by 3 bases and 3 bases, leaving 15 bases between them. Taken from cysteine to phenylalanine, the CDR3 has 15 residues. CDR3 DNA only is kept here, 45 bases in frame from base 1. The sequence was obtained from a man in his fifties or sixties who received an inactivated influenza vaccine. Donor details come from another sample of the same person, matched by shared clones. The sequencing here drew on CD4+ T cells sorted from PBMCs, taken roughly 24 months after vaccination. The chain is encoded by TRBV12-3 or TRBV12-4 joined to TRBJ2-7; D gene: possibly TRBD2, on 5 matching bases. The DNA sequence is TGTGCCAGCAGTTTCCCTAGCCGCGCCTTCTACGAGCAGTACTTC. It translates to CASSFPSRAFYEQYF.